These 13 T cell receptor beta chains share one sample of origin, sequenced in a study of T cells in Graves' hyperthyroidism and ophthalmopathy. TCR beta CDR3 regions were amplified from RNA. Initially, a first-round RT-PCR of the TCR CDR3 employed the HTBI primer set. TCRdb re-derived calls from the multiplex PCR reads in MiXCR, one entry per CDR3 protein. This table has roughly 200,000 distinct CDR3 sequences, about a sixth appearing once. The sequencing sample was made of blood. The receptors shown here come from a man aged 40-55 years with Graves' hyperthyroidism.

This clonotype occurred many times. The chain is built from TRBV20-1 and TRBJ2-5; no reliable D call. Germline V gene data show CDR1 as DFQATT and CDR2 as SNEGSKA (reference sequence). V was cut by 6 bases and J by 5 bases, with 13 bases left in between. This CDR3 region has 12 residues. The CDR3: CSATDSRETQYF. The CDR3 DNA is TGCAGTGCGACTGACTCGCGTGAGACCCAGTACTTC.

V and J are TRBV9 and TRBJ2-3; 9 bases are shared with TRBD1. The V gene end was trimmed by 2 bases and the J gene end by 2 bases; junction bases not matched to a gene: 6. The CDR3 covers 16 residues. CDR1 SGDLS and CDR2 YYNGEE come from the germline V gene. The CDR3, as DNA: TGTGCCAGCAGCGTCGGACAGGGGATTATCACAGATACGCAGTATTTT. Protein sequence: CASSVGQGIITDTQYF.

In this sample, this clonotype turned up many times. The chain links TRBV5-6 to TRBJ2-3, with a tentative D call TRBD1 (5 bases). V lost 4 bases, J lost 0 bases, and 15 bases lay in between. There are 16 residues in the CDR3. The V gene's germline CDR1 is SGHDT and CDR2 YYEEEE. CDR3 nucleotide sequence: TGTGCCAGCAGCGGAATCAGGGCGAGTAGCACAGATACGCAGTATTTT. Translated: CASSGIRASSTDTQYF.

The chain uses TRBV19 and TRBJ2-3, with D uncertain. Trimming pared 8 bases from V and 3 bases from J, leaving 12 bases between. The CDR3 spans 13 residues. The V gene's germline CDR1 is LNHDA and CDR2 SQIVND (reference sequence). CDR3 amino acids: CASGKMTTDTQYF. The DNA of the CDR3 is TGTGCCAGTGGAAAAATGACAACAGATACGCAGTATTTT. The full variable domain, completed using reference TRBV19 and TRBJ2-3, is DGGITQSPKYLFRKEGQNVTLSCEQNLNHDAMYWYRQDPGQGLRLIYYSQIVNDFQKGDIAEGYSVSREKKESFPLTVTSAQKNPTAFYLCASGKMTTDTQYFGPGTRLTVL.

The chain couples TRBV10-3 to TRBJ2-1, with D possibly being TRBD2 (6 bases). This CDR3 region has 12 residues. V was cut by 2 bases and J by 14 bases, with 13 bases left in between. Per germline, CDR1 ENHRY and CDR2 SYGVKD. The CDR3 sequence is CAISEGPPGEFF. The CDR3 DNA is TGTGCCATCAGTGAGGGTCCTCCGGGGGAGTTCTTC.

This clonotype was detected ten times or more. The chain combines TRBV7-2 with TRBJ2-7; 8 bases line up with TRBD1. This CDR3 comprises 15 residues. Germline V gene lookup returns CDR1 SGHTA and CDR2 FQGNSA. V gave up 5 bases and J gave up 2 bases; unmatched junction bases: 8. CDR3 in amino acids: CASSLNRGITYEQYF. The CDR3 region has the DNA TGTGCCAGCAGCCTCAACAGGGGGATAACCTACGAGCAGTACTTC. The complete variable domain, with remaining parts taken from reference TRBV7-2 and TRBJ2-7, reads GAGVSQSPSNKVTEKGKDVELRCDPISGHTALYWYRQSLGQGLEFLIYFQGNSAPDKSGLPSDRFSAERTGGSVSTLTIQRTQQEDSAVYLCASSLNRGITYEQYFGPGTRLTVT.

The CDR3 is CATSDSYGQGRTGELFF. The CDR3 region has the DNA TGTGCCACCAGTGATTCGTATGGACAGGGAAGAACCGGGGAGCTGTTTTTT. The gene calls are TRBV24-1 and TRBJ2-2, with 8 nucleotides matching TRBD1. Losses at the gene ends were 2 bases for V and 5 bases for J; bases not matched to a gene: 9. CDR1 KGHDR and CDR2 SFDVKD come from the germline V gene. This CDR3 comprises 17 residues.

This clonotype came up a few times. The V gene is TRBV9, the J gene TRBJ2-1, with TRBD1 matching over 7 bases. CDR1 and CDR2 from the germline V gene are SGDLS and YYNGEE. The CDR3 consists of 13 residues. V gave up 5 bases and J gave up 2 bases; unmatched junction bases: 1. CDR3 sequence reads: CASSGTAYNEQFF. DNA for the CDR3: TGTGCCAGCAGTGGGACAGCCTACAATGAGCAGTTCTTC.

This clonotype was seen ten or more times. J is TRBJ2-5 and V is TRBV28; 13 nucleotides agree with TRBD2. V lost 4 bases, J lost 2 bases, and 7 bases stayed unmatched. The CDR3 sequence is 17 residues long. Germline CDR1 and CDR2: MDHEN and SYDVKM. Here the CDR3 reads CASSSPWTSGGQETQYF. CDR3 DNA sequence: TGTGCCAGCAGTTCCCCCTGGACTAGCGGGGGACAAGAGACCCAGTACTTC. Combining the CDR3 with reference TRBV28 and TRBJ2-5 gives the whole variable domain DVKVTQSSRYLVKRTGEKVFLECVQDMDHENMFWYRQDPGLGLRLIYFSYDVKMKEKGDIPEGYSVSREKKERFSLILESASTNQTSMYLCASSSPWTSGGQETQYFGPGTRLLVL.

This clonotype was seen repeatedly, ten times or more. The CDR3 loop reads CASSRDNEQFF. In DNA form, the CDR3 reads TGTGCCAGCAGTCGGGACAATGAGCAGTTCTTC. The V and J genes are TRBV6-2 or TRBV6-3 and TRBJ2-1; D not resolved. V gave up 5 bases and J gave up 5 bases, with 4 bases separating them. This CDR3 is built from 11 residues. Germline CDR1 reads MNHEY; CDR2 reads SVGEGT.

This clonotype was observed a handful of times. The gene calls are TRBV4-2 and TRBJ2-2, with 9 bases that match TRBD1. The V segment lost 3 bases and the J segment 2 bases; nucleotides outside the gene matches: 7. The CDR3 extends over 17 amino acids. Per germline, CDR1 LGHNA and CDR2 YNFKEQ. The CDR3 coding sequence is TGTGCCAGCAGCCATCCTCCGGGACAGGGTAACACCGGGGAGCTGTTTTTT. Amino acids: CASSHPPGQGNTGELFF.

V is TRBV25-1 and J is TRBJ2-2; TRBD2 might be the D (5 bases). CDR3 length equals 14 residues. Trimming shortened V by 2 bases and J by 3 bases, and 7 bases separated the two germline ends. CDR1 is MGHDK, CDR2 SYGVNS, per germline. CDR3 sequence reads: CASSEGSYTGELFF. The CDR3 bases are TGTGCCAGCAGTGAAGGGAGTTACACCGGGGAGCTGTTTTTT.

The table lists this clonotype with a few counts. The chain joins TRBV28 to TRBJ1-4, with D possibly matching TRBD1 (5 bases). The CDR3 length is 12 residues. Germline values: CDR1 MDHEN, CDR2 SYDVKM. V lost 8 bases and J 7 bases, leaving 11 bases between the germline ends. This CDR3 is CASAGGSEKLFF. The CDR3 coding sequence is TGTGCCAGCGCCGGGGGGTCTGAAAAACTGTTTTTT. Full variable domain (missing parts from reference TRBV28 and TRBJ1-4): DVKVTQSSRYLVKRTGEKVFLECVQDMDHENMFWYRQDPGLGLRLIYFSYDVKMKEKGDIPEGYSVSREKKERFSLILESASTNQTSMYLCASAGGSEKLFFGSGTQLSVL.